Listed below are T cell receptor beta chains from one sample, sequenced in a study of response to subunit inactivated influenza vaccine. TCRdb recomputed calls from the RT-PCR reads with MiXCR, one row per CDR3 protein. Counted here are hundreds of thousands of distinct CDR3 sequences, 21% occurring once; the ten biggest clones make up roughly a tenth. The specimen comprised PBMCs from blood, sampled about 19 months after vaccination. The receptors were sampled from a man between 50 and 75 years old who received an inactivated influenza vaccine. The CDR3 runs from the conserved cysteine through the conserved F or W. A D gene is named only where the DNA matches it firmly. A row's size may be missing; if present it is once, few, many or a size class.

>15|TRBV5-1|few|TRBJ1-1|NA
CASSLGGGANTEAFF
TGCGCCAGCAGCTTGGGTGGGGGGGCGAACACTGAAGCTTTCTTT
>14|TRBV5-4|few|TRBJ1-1|NA
CASSWTVTNTEAFF
TGTGCCAGCAGTTGGACAGTTACAAACACTGAAGCTTTCTTT
>17|TRBV27|few|TRBJ2-1|TRBD1
CASSLQGTGSSYNEQFF
TGTGCCAGCAGTTTACAGGGGACAGGGAGCTCCTACAATGAGCAGTTCTTC
>17|TRBV11-3|NA|TRBJ2-1|TRBD2
CASSLDGREGLYNEQFF
TGTGCCAGCAGCTTAGATGGACGGGAGGGGCTCTACAATGAGCAGTTCTTC
>13|TRBV19|few|TRBJ1-1|NA
CASKGGVHTEAFF
TGTGCCAGTAAGGGGGGGGTGCACACTGAAGCTTTCTTT
>14|TRBV15|NA|TRBJ2-3|NA
CATSKAGLRDTQYF
TGTGCCACCAGCAAAGCCGGCCTCCGAGATACGCAGTATTTT
>16|TRBV5-1|NA|TRBJ2-7|TRBD1
CASSLVRQGYSYEQYF
TGCGCCAGCAGCTTGGTCCGACAGGGTTACTCCTACGAGCAGTACTTC
>15|TRBV28|NA|TRBJ2-2|NA
CASSLLASLNGELFF
TGTGCCAGCAGTTTATTGGCTAGCTTGAACGGGGAGCTGTTTTTT
>15|TRBV5-1|few|TRBJ2-1|NA
CASSLWGSNYNEQFF
TGCGCCAGCAGCTTGTGGGGAAGTAACTACAATGAGCAGTTCTTC
>16|TRBV6-1|many|TRBJ1-6|NA
CASTVGGFSYNSPLHF
TGTGCCAGCACCGTCGGGGGTTTTTCCTATAATTCACCCCTCCACTTT
>11|TRBV28|few|TRBJ1-2|TRBD1
CASSWDSGYTF
TGTGCCAGCAGTTGGGACAGTGGCTACACCTTC
>15|TRBV11-2|NA|TRBJ2-2|NA
CASSPRQVFLGELFF
TGTGCCAGCAGCCCACGACAGGTTTTTTTAGGGGAGCTGTTTTTT
>15|TRBV2|NA|TRBJ2-5|TRBD1
CASSTGQSTQETQYF
TGTGCCAGCAGTACGGGACAGAGCACCCAAGAGACCCAGTACTTC
>15|TRBV24-1|NA|TRBJ2-5|TRBD2
CATSDSPPGGETQYF
TGTGCCACCAGTGATTCCCCACCGGGGGGAGAGACCCAGTACTTC
>18|TRBV5-1|NA|TRBJ1-4|TRBD1
CASSTRDRTSATNEKLFF
TGCGCCAGCAGCACCCGGGACAGGACCTCGGCAACTAATGAAAAACTGTTTTTT
>16|TRBV3-1|NA|TRBJ1-4|NA
CASSQDPPGMNEKLFF
TGTGCCAGCAGCCAAGATCCGCCAGGGATGAATGAAAAACTGTTTTTT
>13|TRBV20-1|NA|TRBJ1-2|NA
CSAPGLETHGYTF
TGCAGTGCCCCAGGCTTAGAGACCCATGGCTACACCTTC
>15|TRBV6-1|few|TRBJ1-1|NA
CASSEWGGAITEAFF
TGTGCCAGCAGTGAATGGGGAGGCGCTATTACTGAAGCTTTCTTT
>14|TRBV5-4|once|TRBJ2-7|TRBD1
CASSWDRGPYEQYF
TGTGCCAGCAGCTGGGACAGGGGACCCTACGAGCAGTACTTC
>16|TRBV6-2/TRBV6-3|few|TRBJ2-2|TRBD2
CASSYITSGNTGELFF
TGTGCCAGCAGTTATATAACTAGCGGGAACACCGGGGAGCTGTTTTTT
>14|TRBV6-1|NA|TRBJ2-7|NA
CASSEQGNSYEQYF
TGTGCCAGCAGTGAACAGGGTAACTCCTACGAGCAGTACTTC
>16|TRBV12-3/TRBV12-4|many|TRBJ1-1|NA
CASSLVGNNMNTEAFF
TGTGCCAGCAGTTTAGTAGGAAATAACATGAACACTGAAGCTTTCTTT
>13|TRBV6-6|NA|TRBJ2-1|TRBD1
CASSTGQSNEQFF
TGTGCCAGCAGTACGGGACAGTCCAATGAGCAGTTCTTC
>13|TRBV20-1|NA|TRBJ2-1|TRBD1
CSATQGPYNEQFF
TGCAGTGCTACACAGGGGCCCTACAATGAGCAGTTCTTC
>13|TRBV5-1|NA|TRBJ1-1|NA
CASSLAGQPEAFF
TGCGCCAGCAGCTTGGCCGGACAGCCTGAAGCTTTCTTT
>14|TRBV28|NA|TRBJ2-6|NA
CASKVTGGANVLTF
TGTGCCAGCAAGGTGACGGGAGGGGCCAACGTCCTGACTTTC
>14|TRBV3-1|NA|TRBJ2-7|NA
CASSPLQGSYEQYF
TGTGCCAGCAGCCCCCTACAGGGTTCCTACGAGCAGTACTTC
>14|TRBV6-1|many|TRBJ2-2|NA
CASSRLVGTGELFF
TGTGCCAGCAGTCGCTTGGTAGGGACCGGGGAGCTGTTTTTT
>15|TRBV5-1|NA|TRBJ1-5|NA
CASSFVPGQNQPQHF
TGCGCCAGCAGCTTTGTCCCGGGACAAAATCAGCCCCAGCATTTT
>13|TRBV3-1|NA|TRBJ1-2|NA
CASSPAELYGYTF
TGTGCCAGCAGCCCCGCTGAGCTCTATGGCTACACCTTC
>13|TRBV7-6|NA|TRBJ1-1|NA
CASSLPGQAEAFF
TGTGCCAGCAGCTTACCGGGACAAGCTGAAGCTTTCTTT